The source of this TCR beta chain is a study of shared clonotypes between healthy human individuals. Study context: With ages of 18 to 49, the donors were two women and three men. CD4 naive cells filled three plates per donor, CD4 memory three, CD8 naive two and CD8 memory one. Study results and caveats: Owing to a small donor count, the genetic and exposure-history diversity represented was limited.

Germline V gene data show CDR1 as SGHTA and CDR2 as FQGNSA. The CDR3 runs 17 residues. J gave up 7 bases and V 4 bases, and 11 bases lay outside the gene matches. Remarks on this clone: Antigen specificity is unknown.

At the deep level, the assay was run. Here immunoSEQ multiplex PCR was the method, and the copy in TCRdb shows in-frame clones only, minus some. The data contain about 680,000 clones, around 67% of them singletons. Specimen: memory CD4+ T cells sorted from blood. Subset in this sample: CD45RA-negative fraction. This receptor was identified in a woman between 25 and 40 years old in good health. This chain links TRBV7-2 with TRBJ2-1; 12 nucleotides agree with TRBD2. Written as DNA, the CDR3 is TGTGCCAGCAGCTCCCGGCTAGCGGGAGGGTGGATAAATGAGCAGTTCTTC. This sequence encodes CASSSRLAGGWINEQFF.